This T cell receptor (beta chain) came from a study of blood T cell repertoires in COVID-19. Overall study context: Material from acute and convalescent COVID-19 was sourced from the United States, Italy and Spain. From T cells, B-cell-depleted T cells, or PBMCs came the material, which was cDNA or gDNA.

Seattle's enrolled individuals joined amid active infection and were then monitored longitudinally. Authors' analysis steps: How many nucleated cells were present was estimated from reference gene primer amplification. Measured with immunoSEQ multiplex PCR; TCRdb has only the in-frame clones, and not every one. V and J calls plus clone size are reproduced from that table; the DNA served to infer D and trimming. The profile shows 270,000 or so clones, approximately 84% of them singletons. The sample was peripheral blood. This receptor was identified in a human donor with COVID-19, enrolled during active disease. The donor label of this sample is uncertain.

Written as DNA, the CDR3 is TGTGCCAGCAGCTTAGGTCTAGCTCTAACCGGGGAGCTGTTTTTT. Its protein product is CASSLGLALTGELFF. The chain links TRBV7-2 to TRBJ2-2, with D possibly TRBD2 on 5 matching bases. V was shortened by 1 base and J by 5 bases, with 11 bases between the two germline ends. The CDR3 consists of 15 residues. Germline lookup yields CDR1 SGHTA and CDR2 FQGNSA. Full variable domain (rest looked up from reference TRBV7-2 and TRBJ2-2): GAGVSQSPSNKVTEKGKDVELRCDPISGHTALYWYRQSLGQGLEFLIYFQGNSAPDKSGLPSDRFSAERTGGSVSTLTIQRTQQEDSAVYLCASSLGLALTGELFFGEGSRLTVL.